This T cell receptor beta chain was recorded in a study of identical twins. Study findings and constraints: Partial confounding of zero-insertion analyses by invariant MAIT and iNKT cells was possible.

One entry per CDR3 protein, called by TCRdb with MiXCR from the 5' RACE reads. The table shows 240,000 or so distinct CDR3 sequences, with over 9.5% occurring only once. This CDR3 has 15 amino acids. CDR1 and CDR2 (germline): SGHKS, YYEKEE (reference sequence). Every one of the donors was a healthy Caucasian. On this clonotype: No antigen is known for it. At one end the junction does not follow the germline gene, possibly because of a read error.

Sequencing was carried out using memory T cells sorted from blood. The gene calls are TRBV5-5 and TRBJ2-1; D might be TRBD2 (6 bases). This TCR was recovered from a man aged 50 to 60 in good health. CDR3 sequence (DNA): TGTGCCAGCAGCTTCGGGAGTCCAAGCGGTGGTGAGCAGATCTTC. Translating it yields CASSFGSPSGGEQIF. Using reference TRBV5-5 and TRBJ2-1 for the parts outside the CDR3, the full variable domain is DAGVTQSPTHLIKTRGQQVTLRCSPISGHKSVSWYQQVLGQGPQFIFQYYEKEERGRGNFPDRFSARQFPNYSSELNVNALLLGDSALYLCASSFGSPSGGEQIFGPGTRLTVL.